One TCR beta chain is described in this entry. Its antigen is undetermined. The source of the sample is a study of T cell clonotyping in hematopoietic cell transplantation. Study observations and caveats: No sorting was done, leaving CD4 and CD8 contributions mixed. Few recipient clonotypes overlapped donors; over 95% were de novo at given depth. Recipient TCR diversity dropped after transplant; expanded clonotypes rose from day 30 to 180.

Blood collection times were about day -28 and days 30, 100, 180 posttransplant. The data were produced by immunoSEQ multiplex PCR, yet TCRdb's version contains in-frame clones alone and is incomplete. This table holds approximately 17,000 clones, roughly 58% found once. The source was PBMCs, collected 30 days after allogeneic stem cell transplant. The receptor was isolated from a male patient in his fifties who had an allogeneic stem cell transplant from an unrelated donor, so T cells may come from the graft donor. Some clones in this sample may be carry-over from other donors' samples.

The CDR3, as DNA: TGTGCCAGCAGTGAAGTTTTACAGGGAAGGGGCTACACCTTC. Protein product: CASSEVLQGRGYTF. This chain joins TRBV6-1 and TRBJ1-2; TRBD1 is a possible D gene (6 bases). CDR1 and CDR2 (germline): MNHNS, SASEGT. Trimming cost V 1 base and J 8 bases, with 14 bases left between them. The CDR3 has 14 amino acids.